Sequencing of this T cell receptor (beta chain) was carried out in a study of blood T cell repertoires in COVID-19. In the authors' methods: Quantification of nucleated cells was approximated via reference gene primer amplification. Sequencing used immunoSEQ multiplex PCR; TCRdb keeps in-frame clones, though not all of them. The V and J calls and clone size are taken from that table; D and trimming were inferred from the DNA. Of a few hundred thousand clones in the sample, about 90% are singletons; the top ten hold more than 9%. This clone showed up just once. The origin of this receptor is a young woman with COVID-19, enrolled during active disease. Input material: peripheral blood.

The CDR3 nucleotides read TGTGCCTGGAGTGTAGCGTTTGGATCCTACGAGCAGTACTTC. Amino acids: CAWSVAFGSYEQYF. The chain uses TRBV30 and TRBJ2-7; D gene ambiguous. This CDR3 has 14 amino acids. The V end was cut by 0 bases, the J end by 1 base, with 10 bases between. Germline V lookup: CDR1 GTSNPN, CDR2 SVGIG (reference sequence).